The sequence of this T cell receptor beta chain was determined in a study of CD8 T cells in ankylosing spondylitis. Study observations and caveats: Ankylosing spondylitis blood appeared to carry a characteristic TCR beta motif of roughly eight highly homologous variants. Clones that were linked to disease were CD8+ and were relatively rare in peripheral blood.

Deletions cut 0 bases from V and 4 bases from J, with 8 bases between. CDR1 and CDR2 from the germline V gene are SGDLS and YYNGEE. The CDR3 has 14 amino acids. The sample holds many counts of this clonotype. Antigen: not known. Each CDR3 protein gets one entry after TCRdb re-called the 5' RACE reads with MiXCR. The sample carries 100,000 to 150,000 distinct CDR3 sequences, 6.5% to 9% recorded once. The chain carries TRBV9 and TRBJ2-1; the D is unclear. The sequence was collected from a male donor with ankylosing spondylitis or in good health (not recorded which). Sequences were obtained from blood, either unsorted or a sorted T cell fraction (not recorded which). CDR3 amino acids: CASSVVTEYNEQFF. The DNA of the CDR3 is TGTGCCAGCAGCGTAGTAACAGAGTACAATGAGCAGTTCTTC.